The next 9 T cell receptor beta chains were all read from a single sample in a study of T-cell memory formation after mild COVID-19. From the 5' RACE reads, TCRdb called clonotypes with MiXCR, one entry per CDR3 protein. The repertoire includes about 130,000 distinct CDR3 sequences, around 25% of them detected once, and around 22% sits in the top ten. The sample comprised PBMCs or a T cell subset sorted from them (not recorded which). The receptors come from an adult woman who had mild COVID-19 (a few samples of this study predate the infection). Cell type and time point are not known.

This sequence joins TRBV11-3 and TRBJ1-1; TRBD1 agrees at 7 bases. Germline V CDR1 and CDR2: SGHNT, YENEEA. The ends lost 5 bases at V and 2 bases at J; junction bases unmatched: 14. CDR3 size: 17 residues. CDR3 DNA sequence: TGTGCCAGCAGCCCAGGGGGTCTCGAGCTTTTAAACACTGAAGCTTTCTTT. Translation: CASSPGGLELLNTEAFF. Together with reference TRBV11-3 and TRBJ1-1, the CDR3 gives the full variable domain: EAGVVQSPRYKIIEKKQPVAFWCNPISGHNTLYWYLQNLGQGPELLIRYENEEAVDDSQLPKDRFSAERLKGVDSTLKIQPAELGDSAVYLCASSPGGLELLNTEAFFGQGTRLTVV.

This clonotype was seen a handful of times. The genes are TRBV12-3 or TRBV12-4 and TRBJ1-4; TRBD1 matches at 8 bases. V dropped 5 bases and J dropped 4; count of bases not matched to a gene: 12. This CDR3 comprises 17 residues. The CDR3 loop reads CASSPGQGFGGNEKLFF. CDR3 coding DNA: TGTGCCAGCAGTCCCGGACAGGGATTTGGAGGTAATGAAAAACTGTTTTTT.

The J gene is TRBJ2-7, the V gene TRBV27; TRBD2 agrees at 10 bases. The V and J ends lost 5 bases and 6 bases, in that order; junction bases with no gene match: 10. CDR1 and CDR2 (germline): MNHEY, SMNVEV (reference sequence). The CDR3 length is 15 residues. The CDR3 sequence: CASSPGTSVFAEQYF. CDR3 DNA: TGTGCCAGCAGTCCCGGGACTAGCGTTTTTGCCGAGCAGTACTTC.

This clonotype was counted between two and nine times. J is TRBJ1-1 and V is TRBV4-3, with a weak D call TRBD1 (5 bases). V was shortened by 0 bases and J by 4 bases, with 12 bases between the two germline ends. The CDR3 covers 15 residues. The germline V gene encodes CDR1 LGHNA and CDR2 YSLEER. In nucleotides, the CDR3 is TGCGCCAGCAGCCAAGACAGGGCGTCAGGCACTGAAGCTTTCTTT. Translated, it gives CASSQDRASGTEAFF.

This clonotype was detected only a few times. The chain has TRBV7-6 and TRBJ2-5, with D tentatively TRBD1 (5 bases). CDR1 and CDR2 from the germline V gene are SGHVS and FNYEAQ. The CDR3 contains 13 residues. Trimming pared 5 bases from V and 7 bases from J, leaving 14 bases between. CDR3 sequence (DNA): TGTGCCAGCAGCCCAGGGCCGGGCGGGACCCAGTACTTC. Translation gives CASSPGPGGTQYF.

This clonotype was counted between two and nine times. This chain joins TRBV2 and TRBJ1-1; possible D gene TRBD1, 5 bases. Germline V gives CDR1 SNHLY, CDR2 FYNNEI. Trimming took off 11 bases at V and 2 bases at J, with 27 bases between the two ends. The CDR3 runs 17 residues. CDR3 amino acids: CASQGDRDLLSNTEAFF. The DNA for the CDR3 is TGTGCCTCCCAGGGAGACCGGGACTTACTTTCAAACACTGAAGCTTTCTTT.

The V gene is TRBV6-5, the J gene TRBJ2-1; D remains ambiguous. This CDR3 has 16 residues. V gave up 3 bases and J gave up 0 bases, with 12 bases separating them. From germline, CDR1 is MNHEY and CDR2 SVGAGI. The DNA of the CDR3 is TGTGCCAGCAGTTATATGGGTGAGGTCTCCTACAATGAGCAGTTCTTC. Its protein is CASSYMGEVSYNEQFF.

This chain joins TRBV27 and TRBJ2-5; D not resolved. V shed 6 bases and J shed 5 bases, with 10 bases lying between them. Germline lookup yields CDR1 MNHEY and CDR2 SMNVEV (reference sequence). This CDR3 comprises 12 residues. The CDR3 spells CASRTGWETQYF. CDR3 in DNA: TGTGCCAGCAGGACGGGTTGGGAGACCCAGTACTTC.

This clonotype has only a few counts. The CDR3 DNA follows: TGCGCCAGCAGCTCCAGCGGACTCGGGATTTCCTACAATGAGCAGTTCTTC. Its translation is CASSSSGLGISYNEQFF. V gene TRBV5-1 combines with J gene TRBJ2-1; D is possibly TRBD2 (5 bases). V lost 3 bases, J lost 1 base, and 17 bases lay in between. The germline gives CDR1 SGHRS, CDR2 YFSETQ. This CDR3 spans 17 amino acids. The full variable domain, completed using reference TRBV5-1 and TRBJ2-1, is KAGVTQTPRYLIKTRGQQVTLSCSPISGHRSVSWYQQTPGQGLQFLFEYFSETQRNKGNFPGRFSGRQFSNSRSEMNVSTLELGDSALYLCASSSSGLGISYNEQFFGPGTRLTVL.